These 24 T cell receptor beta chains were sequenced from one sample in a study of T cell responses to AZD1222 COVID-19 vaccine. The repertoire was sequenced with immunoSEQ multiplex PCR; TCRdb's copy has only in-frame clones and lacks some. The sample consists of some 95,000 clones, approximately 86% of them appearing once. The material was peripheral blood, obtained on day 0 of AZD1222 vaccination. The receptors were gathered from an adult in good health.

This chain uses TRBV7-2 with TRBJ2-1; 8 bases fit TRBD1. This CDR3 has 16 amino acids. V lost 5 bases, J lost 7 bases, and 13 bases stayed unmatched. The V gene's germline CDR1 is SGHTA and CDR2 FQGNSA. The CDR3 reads CASSLRRNRGENEQFF. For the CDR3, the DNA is TGTGCCAGCAGCCTTCGTCGGAACAGGGGGGAAAATGAGCAGTTCTTC.

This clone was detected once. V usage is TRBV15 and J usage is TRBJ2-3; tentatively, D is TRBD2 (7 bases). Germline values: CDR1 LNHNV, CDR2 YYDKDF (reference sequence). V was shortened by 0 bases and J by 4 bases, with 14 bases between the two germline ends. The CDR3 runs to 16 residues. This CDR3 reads CATSRDRGAGADTQYF. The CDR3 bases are TGTGCCACCAGCAGAGATCGGGGGGCAGGCGCAGATACGCAGTATTTT.

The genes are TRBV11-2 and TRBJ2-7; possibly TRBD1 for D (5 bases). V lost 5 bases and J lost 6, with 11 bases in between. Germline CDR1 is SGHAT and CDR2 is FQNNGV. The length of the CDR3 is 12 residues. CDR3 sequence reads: CASSAQGLEQYF. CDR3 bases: TGTGCCAGCAGCGCCCAGGGTCTCGAGCAGTACTTC.

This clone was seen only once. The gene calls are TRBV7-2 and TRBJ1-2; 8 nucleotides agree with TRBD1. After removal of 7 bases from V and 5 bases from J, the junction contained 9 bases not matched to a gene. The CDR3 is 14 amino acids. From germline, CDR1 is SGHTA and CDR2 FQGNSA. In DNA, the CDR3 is TGTGCCAGCAATCCCACAGGGGGGGAATATGGCTACACCTTC. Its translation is CASNPTGGEYGYTF. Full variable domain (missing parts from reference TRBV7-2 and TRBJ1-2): GAGVSQSPSNKVTEKGKDVELRCDPISGHTALYWYRQSLGQGLEFLIYFQGNSAPDKSGLPSDRFSAERTGGSVSTLTIQRTQQEDSAVYLCASNPTGGEYGYTFGSGTRLTVV.

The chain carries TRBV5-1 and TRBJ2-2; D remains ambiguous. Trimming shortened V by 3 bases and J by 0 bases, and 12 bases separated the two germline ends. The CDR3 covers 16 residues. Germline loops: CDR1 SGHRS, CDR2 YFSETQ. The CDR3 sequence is CASSSMGIANTGELFF. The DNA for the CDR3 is TGCGCCAGCAGCTCTATGGGGATCGCGAACACCGGGGAGCTGTTTTTT.

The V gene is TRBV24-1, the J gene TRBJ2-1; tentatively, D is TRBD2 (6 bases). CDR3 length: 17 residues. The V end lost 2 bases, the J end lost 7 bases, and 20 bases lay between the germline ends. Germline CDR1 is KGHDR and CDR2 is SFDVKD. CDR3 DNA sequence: TGTGCCACCAGTGATTCACGCCTCTCCGCGGGAAGGAATGAGCAGTTCTTC. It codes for CATSDSRLSAGRNEQFF.

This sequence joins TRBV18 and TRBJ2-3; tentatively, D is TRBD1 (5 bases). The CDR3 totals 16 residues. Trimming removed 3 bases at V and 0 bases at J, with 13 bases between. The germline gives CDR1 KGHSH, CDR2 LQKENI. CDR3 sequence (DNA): TGTGCCAGCTCACCCCTCGGTGGGGCAAGCACAGATACGCAGTATTTT. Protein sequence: CASSPLGGASTDTQYF.

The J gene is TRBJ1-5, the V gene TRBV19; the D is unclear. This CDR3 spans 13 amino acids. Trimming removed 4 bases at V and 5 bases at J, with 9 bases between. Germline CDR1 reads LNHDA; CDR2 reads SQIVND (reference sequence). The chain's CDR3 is CASSSSVDQPQHF. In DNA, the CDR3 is TGTGCCAGTAGTAGCTCGGTGGATCAGCCCCAGCATTTT.

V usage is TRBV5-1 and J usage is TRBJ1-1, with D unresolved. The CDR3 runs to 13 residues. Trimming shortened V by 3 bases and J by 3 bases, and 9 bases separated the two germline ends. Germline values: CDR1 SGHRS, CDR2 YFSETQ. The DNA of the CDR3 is TGCGCCAGCAGCTCCCATGGGTACACTGAAGCTTTCTTT. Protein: CASSSHGYTEAFF.

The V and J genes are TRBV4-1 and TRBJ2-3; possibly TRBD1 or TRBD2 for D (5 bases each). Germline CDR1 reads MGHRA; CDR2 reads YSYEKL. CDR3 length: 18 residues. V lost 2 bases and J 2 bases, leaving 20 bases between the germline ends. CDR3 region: CASSQTSLGSRDTDTQYF. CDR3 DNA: TGCGCCAGCAGCCAAACCTCTCTAGGGAGCAGGGACACAGATACGCAGTATTTT.

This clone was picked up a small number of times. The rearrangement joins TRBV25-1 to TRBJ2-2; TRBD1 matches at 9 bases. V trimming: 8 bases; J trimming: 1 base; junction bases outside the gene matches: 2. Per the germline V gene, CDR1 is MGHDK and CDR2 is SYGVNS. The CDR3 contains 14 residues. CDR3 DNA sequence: TGTGCCAGCCACAGGGGGCAGAACACCGGGGAGCTGTTTTTT. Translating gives CASHRGQNTGELFF.

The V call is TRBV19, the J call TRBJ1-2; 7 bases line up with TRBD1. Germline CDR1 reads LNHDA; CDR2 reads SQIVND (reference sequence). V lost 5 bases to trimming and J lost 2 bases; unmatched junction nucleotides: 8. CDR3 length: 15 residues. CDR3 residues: CASSPTGASNYGYTF. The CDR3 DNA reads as TGTGCCAGTAGTCCTACAGGGGCCTCAAACTATGGCTACACCTTC.

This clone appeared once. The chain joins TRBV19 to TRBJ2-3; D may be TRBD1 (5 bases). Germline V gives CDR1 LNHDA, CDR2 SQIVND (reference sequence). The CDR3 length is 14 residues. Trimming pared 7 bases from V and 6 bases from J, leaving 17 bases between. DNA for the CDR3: TGTGCCAGTACCTCAGGGTCATCATATGATACGCAGTATTTT. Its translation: CASTSGSSYDTQYF.

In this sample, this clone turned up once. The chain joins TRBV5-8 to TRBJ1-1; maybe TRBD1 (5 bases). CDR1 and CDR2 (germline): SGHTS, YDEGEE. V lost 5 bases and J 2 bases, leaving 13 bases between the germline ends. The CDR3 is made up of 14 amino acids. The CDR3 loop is CASRLDGGNTEAFF. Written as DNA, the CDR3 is TGTGCCAGCAGACTGGACGGGGGAAACACTGAAGCTTTCTTT.

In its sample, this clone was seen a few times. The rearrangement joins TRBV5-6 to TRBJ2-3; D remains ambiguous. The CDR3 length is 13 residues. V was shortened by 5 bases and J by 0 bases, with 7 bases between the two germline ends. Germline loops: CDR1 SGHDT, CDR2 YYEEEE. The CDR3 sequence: CASSPSSTDTQYF. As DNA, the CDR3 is TGTGCCAGCAGTCCGTCGAGCACAGATACGCAGTATTTT.

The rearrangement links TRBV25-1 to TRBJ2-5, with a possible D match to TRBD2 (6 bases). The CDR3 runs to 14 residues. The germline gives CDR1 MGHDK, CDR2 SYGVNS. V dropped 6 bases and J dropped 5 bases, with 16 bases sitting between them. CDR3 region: CASRRFGGLETQYF. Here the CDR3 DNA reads TGTGCCAGCAGAAGATTTGGGGGGTTGGAGACCCAGTACTTC.

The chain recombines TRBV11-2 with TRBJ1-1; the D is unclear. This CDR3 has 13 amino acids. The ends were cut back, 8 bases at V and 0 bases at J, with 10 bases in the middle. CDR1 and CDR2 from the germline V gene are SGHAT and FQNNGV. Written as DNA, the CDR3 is TGTGCCAGCGGCAGCCTATTGAACACTGAAGCTTTCTTT. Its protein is CASGSLLNTEAFF.

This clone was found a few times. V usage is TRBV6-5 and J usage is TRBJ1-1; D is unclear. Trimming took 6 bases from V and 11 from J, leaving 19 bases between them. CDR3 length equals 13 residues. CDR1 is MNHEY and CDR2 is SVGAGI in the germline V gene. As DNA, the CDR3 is TGTGCCAGCAGGCCTTCTGGACCCACCGTGGCTTTCTTT. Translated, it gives CASRPSGPTVAFF.

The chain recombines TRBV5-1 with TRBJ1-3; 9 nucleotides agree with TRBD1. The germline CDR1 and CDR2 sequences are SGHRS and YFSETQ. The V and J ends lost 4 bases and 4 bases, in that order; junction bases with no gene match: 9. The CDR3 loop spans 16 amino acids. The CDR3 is CASSLTGTGYGNTIYF. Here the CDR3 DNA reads TGCGCCAGCAGCCTTACCGGGACAGGGTACGGAAACACCATATATTTT.

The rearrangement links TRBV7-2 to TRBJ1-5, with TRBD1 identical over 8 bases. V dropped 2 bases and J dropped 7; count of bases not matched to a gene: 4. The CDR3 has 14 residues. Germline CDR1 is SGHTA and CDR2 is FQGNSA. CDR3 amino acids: CASSLQGAHQPQHF. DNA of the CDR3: TGTGCCAGCAGCTTACAGGGGGCGCACCAGCCCCAGCATTTT.

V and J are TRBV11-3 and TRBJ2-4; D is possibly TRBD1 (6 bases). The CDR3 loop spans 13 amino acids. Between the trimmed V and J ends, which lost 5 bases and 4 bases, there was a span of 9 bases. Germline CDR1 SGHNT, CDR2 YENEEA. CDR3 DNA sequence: TGTGCCAGCAGCCCGAGGGGGAAAAACATTCAGTACTTC. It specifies CASSPRGKNIQYF. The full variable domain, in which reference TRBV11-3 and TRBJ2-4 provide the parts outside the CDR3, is EAGVVQSPRYKIIEKKQPVAFWCNPISGHNTLYWYLQNLGQGPELLIRYENEEAVDDSQLPKDRFSAERLKGVDSTLKIQPAELGDSAVYLCASSPRGKNIQYFGAGTRLSVL.

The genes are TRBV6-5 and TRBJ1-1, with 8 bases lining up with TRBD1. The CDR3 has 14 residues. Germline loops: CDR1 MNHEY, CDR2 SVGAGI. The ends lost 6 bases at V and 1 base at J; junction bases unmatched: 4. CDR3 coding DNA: TGTGCCAGCAGCAGAGACAGGGGGAACACTGAAGCTTTCTTT. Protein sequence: CASSRDRGNTEAFF.

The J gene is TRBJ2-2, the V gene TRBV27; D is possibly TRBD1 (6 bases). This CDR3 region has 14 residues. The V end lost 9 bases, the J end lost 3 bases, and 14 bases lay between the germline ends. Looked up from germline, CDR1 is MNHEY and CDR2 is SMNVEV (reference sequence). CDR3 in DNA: TGTGCCAGTCAACAGGGATGGGACACCGGGGAGCTGTTTTTT. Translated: CASQQGWDTGELFF.

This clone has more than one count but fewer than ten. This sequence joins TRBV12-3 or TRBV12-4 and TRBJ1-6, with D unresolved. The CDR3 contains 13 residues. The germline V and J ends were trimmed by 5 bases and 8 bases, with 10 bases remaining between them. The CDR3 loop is CASSRGLDSPLHF. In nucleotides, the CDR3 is TGTGCCAGCAGTCGGGGATTGGATTCACCCCTCCACTTT.